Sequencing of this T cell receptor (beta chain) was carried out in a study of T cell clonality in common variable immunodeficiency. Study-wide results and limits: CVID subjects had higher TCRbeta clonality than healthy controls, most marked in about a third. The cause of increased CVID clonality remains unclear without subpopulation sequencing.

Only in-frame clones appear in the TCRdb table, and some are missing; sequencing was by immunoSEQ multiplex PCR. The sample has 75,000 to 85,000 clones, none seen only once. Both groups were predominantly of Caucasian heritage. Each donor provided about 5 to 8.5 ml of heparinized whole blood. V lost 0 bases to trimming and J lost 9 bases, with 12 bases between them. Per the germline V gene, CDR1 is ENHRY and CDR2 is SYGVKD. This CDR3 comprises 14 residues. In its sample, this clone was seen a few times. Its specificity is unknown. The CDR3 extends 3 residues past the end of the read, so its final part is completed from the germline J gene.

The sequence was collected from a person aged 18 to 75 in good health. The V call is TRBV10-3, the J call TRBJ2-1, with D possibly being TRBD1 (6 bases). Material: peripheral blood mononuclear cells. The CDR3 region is CAISESEGVPEQFF. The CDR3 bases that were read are TGTGCCATCAGTGAGTCTGAGGGGGTACCTGAG.